Reported below is one TCR beta chain. Which antigen it targets is not known. Base qualities are not at hand, and no much larger clone is one base apart. Libraries were constructed by RT-PCR. The run used a NextSeq 550. TCRdb passed the public sequencing reads through fastp at Q25 and MiXCR, retaining productive beta sequences. Each CDR3 protein appears once, grouped with its most common genes and DNA. In this sample the table shows fewer than 180,000 distinct CDR3 sequences, about two fifths of which occur a single time. The top ten hold 50% of the sample. These data come from a study of patients and donors after allogeneic stem cell transplantation (dated by TCRdb to the early 2020s). CDR3 length: 16 amino acids, cysteine to phenylalanine. Of the read, only the CDR3 DNA is kept; its 48 bases are in frame from base 1. The germline V and J ends show losses of 4 bases and 6 bases respectively, and no gene match explains 8 bases of the junction. The CDR1 and CDR2 encoded by the germline V gene are SGHVS and FNYEAQ.

Sequencing was carried out using blood, either unsorted or a sorted T cell fraction (not recorded which). The origin of this receptor is a human donor who was either an allogeneic HSCT recipient or a stem cell or donor lymphocyte infusion donor (not recorded which). It is not recorded whose cells these are; they may come from a transplant donor. The rearranged segments are TRBV7-6 and TRBJ2-1; TRBD1 lines up with 11 middle nucleotides. Here the CDR3 is given as CASSSPPGTGGNEQFF. The sequence in DNA is TGTGCCAGCAGCTCCCCTCCGGGGACAGGGGGCAATGAGCAGTTCTTC.